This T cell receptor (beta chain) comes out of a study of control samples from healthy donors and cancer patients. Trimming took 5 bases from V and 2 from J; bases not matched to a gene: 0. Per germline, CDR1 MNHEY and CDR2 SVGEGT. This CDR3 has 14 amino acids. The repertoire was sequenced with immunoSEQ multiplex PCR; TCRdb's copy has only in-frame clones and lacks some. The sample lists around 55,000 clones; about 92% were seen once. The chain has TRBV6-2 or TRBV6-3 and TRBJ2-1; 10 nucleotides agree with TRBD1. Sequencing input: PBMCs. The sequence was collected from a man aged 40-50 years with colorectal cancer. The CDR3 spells CASSGTGAYNEQFF. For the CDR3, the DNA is TGTGCCAGCAGTGGGACAGGGGCCTACAATGAGCAGTTCTTC.